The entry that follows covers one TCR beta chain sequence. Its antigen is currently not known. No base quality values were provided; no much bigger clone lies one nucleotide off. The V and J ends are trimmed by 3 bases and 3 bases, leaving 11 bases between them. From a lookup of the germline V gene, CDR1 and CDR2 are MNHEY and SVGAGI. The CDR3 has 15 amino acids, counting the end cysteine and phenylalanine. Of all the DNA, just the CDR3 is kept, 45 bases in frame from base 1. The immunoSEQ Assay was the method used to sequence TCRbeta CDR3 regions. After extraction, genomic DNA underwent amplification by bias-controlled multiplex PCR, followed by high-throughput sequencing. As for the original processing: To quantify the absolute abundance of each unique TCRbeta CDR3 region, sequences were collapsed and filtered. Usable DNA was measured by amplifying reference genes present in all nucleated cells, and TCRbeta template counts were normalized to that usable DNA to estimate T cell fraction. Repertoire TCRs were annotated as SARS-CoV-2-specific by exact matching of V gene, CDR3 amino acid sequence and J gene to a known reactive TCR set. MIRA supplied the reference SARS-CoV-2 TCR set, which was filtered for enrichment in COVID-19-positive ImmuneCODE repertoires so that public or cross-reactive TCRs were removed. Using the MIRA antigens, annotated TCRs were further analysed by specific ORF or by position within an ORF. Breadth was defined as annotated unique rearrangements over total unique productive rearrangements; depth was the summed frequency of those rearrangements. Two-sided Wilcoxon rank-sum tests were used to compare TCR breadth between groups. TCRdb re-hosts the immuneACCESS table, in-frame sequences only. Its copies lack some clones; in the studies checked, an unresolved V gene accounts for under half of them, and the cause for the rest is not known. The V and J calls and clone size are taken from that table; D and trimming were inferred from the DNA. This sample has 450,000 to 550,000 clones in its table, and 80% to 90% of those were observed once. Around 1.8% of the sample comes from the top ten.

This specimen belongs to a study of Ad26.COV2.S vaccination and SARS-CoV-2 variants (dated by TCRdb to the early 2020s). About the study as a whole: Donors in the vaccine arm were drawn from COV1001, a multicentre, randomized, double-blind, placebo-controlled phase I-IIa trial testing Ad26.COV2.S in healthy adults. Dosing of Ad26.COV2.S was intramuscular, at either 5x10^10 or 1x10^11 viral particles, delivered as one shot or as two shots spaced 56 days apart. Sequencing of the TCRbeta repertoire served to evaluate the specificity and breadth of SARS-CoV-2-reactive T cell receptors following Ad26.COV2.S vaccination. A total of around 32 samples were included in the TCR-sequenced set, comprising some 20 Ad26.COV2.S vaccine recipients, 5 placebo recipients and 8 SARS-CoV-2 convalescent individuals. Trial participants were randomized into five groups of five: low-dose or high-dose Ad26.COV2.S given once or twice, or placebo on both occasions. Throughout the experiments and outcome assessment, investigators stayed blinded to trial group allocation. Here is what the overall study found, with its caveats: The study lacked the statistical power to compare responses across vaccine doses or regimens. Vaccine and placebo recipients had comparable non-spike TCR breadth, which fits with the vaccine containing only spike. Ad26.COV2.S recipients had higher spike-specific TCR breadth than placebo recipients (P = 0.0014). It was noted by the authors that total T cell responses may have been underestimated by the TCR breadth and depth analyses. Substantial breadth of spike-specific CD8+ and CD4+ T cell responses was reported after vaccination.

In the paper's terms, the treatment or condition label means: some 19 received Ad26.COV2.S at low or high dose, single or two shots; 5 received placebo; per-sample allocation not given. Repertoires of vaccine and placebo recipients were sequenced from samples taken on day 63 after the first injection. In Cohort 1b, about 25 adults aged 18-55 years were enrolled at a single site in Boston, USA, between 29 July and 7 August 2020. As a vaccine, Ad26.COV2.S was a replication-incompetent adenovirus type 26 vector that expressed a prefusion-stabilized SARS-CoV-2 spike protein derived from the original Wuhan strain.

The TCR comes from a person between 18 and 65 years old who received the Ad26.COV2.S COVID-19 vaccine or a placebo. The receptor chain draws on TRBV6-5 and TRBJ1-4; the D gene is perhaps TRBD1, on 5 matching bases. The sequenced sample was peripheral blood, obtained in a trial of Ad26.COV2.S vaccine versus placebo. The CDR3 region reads CASSYGGSANEKLFF. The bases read TGTGCCAGCAGTTATGGGGGGTCGGCTAATGAAAAACTGTTTTTT.